Below, 16 T cell receptor beta chains from the same sample are listed, as sequenced in a study of blood T cell repertoires in COVID-19. Repertoires were generated with immunoSEQ multiplex PCR, while TCRdb's copy carries only in-frame clones and drops some. The sample holds approximately 210,000 clones, approximately 90% seen once. The sample was peripheral blood. The receptors were gathered from a man aged 25-40 years who had recovered from COVID-19.

The V and J genes are TRBV18 and TRBJ1-2; D is uncertain. Trimming pared 6 bases from V and 3 bases from J, leaving 17 bases between. This CDR3 has 15 residues. Germline values: CDR1 KGHSH, CDR2 LQKENI. This CDR3 is CASSPTGNSDYGYTF. Written as DNA, the CDR3 is TGTGCCAGCTCCCCTACGGGGAATTCAGACTATGGCTACACCTTC. The whole variable domain, filled in from reference TRBV18 and TRBJ1-2, reads NAGVMQNPRHLVRRRGQEARLRCSPMKGHSHVYWYRQLPEEGLKFMVYLQKENIIDESGMPKERFSAEFPKEGPSILRIQQVVRGDSAAYFCASSPTGNSDYGYTFGSGTRLTVV.

V and J are TRBV29-1 and TRBJ1-2, with TRBD1 matching over 7 bases. Germline V gene sequence: CDR1 SQVTM, CDR2 ANQGSEA. The CDR3 is 13 residues long. After removal of 0 bases from V and 7 bases from J, the junction contained 5 bases not matched to a gene. The CDR3 nucleotides read TGCAGCGTTGAAGACCCGACAGGGAGTGGCTACACCTTC. Translating gives CSVEDPTGSGYTF.

The chain uses TRBV19 and TRBJ1-4, with a possible D match to TRBD1 (6 bases). The CDR3 is 13 amino acids. Trimming took off 10 bases at V and 5 bases at J, with 14 bases between the two ends. Germline V gives CDR1 LNHDA, CDR2 SQIVND (reference sequence). CDR3 coding DNA: TGTGCCACCCAAACAGGGATCAATGAAAAACTGTTTTTT. Protein product: CATQTGINEKLFF.

The rearrangement joins TRBV10-1 to TRBJ2-1; TRBD1 is a possible D gene (6 bases). The germline V gene has CDR1 WNHNN and CDR2 SYGVQD (reference sequence). V was clipped by 5 bases and J by 9 bases, with 8 bases between them. The CDR3 is made up of 11 amino acids. This CDR3 reads CASSNRVEQFF. The CDR3 coding sequence is TGCGCCAGCAGTAACAGGGTTGAGCAGTTCTTC.

The J gene is TRBJ1-6, the V gene TRBV15, with TRBD1 identical over 7 bases. In germline, CDR1 is LNHNV, CDR2 YYDKDF (reference sequence). This CDR3 has 15 amino acids. The V and J ends lost 9 bases and 7 bases, in that order; junction bases with no gene match: 12. The CDR3 reads CATGWARDRNSPLHF. The CDR3 nucleotides are TGTGCCACGGGCTGGGCCCGGGACAGAAATTCACCCCTCCACTTT.

The chain employs TRBV5-4 and TRBJ1-1; 9 bases are shared with TRBD1. From germline, CDR1 is SGHNT and CDR2 YYREEE (reference sequence). The CDR3 has 15 amino acids. J was trimmed by 5 bases and V by 2 bases; bases with no gene match: 7. CDR3 DNA sequence: TGTGCCAGCAGCTTACCACAGGGGGCGGATACTGAAGCTTTCTTT. This sequence encodes CASSLPQGADTEAFF.

This sequence joins TRBV11-2 and TRBJ1-5; D perhaps matches TRBD1 (6 bases). In germline, CDR1 is SGHAT, CDR2 FQNNGV. This CDR3 is 15 amino acids long. Trimming removed 5 bases from V and 5 bases from J, with 16 bases in between. The CDR3 DNA reads TGTGCCAGCAGCACCCCCAGGGAGGGGGATCAGCCCCAGCATTTT. Its translation: CASSTPREGDQPQHF.

This chain joins TRBV18 and TRBJ2-5; D not certain. The V gene's germline CDR1 is KGHSH and CDR2 LQKENI. The CDR3 has 12 amino acids. Trimming shortened V by 4 bases and J by 3 bases, and 6 bases separated the two germline ends. CDR3 loop: CASSLGEETQYF. The CDR3 bases are TGTGCCAGCTCACTGGGCGAAGAGACCCAGTACTTC.

The rearrangement joins TRBV29-1 to TRBJ1-2, with a weak D call TRBD1 (5 bases). Germline CDR1 SQVTM, CDR2 ANQGSEA. V was clipped by 7 bases and J by 1 base, with 13 bases between them. The CDR3 consists of 13 residues. Here the CDR3 reads CSGGSGINYGYTF. In nucleotides, the CDR3 is TGCAGCGGGGGGTCCGGGATTAACTATGGCTACACCTTC.

The rearrangement uses TRBV12-5 and TRBJ2-3; 11 nucleotides align to TRBD2. V gave up 1 base and J gave up 3 bases; unmatched junction bases: 6. The germline V gene encodes CDR1 LGHNT and CDR2 FRNRAP. The CDR3 totals 17 residues. In DNA form, the CDR3 reads TGTGCTAGTGGTTTGGCTTTTAGCGGGGGGGATACAGATACGCAGTATTTT. This encodes CASGLAFSGGDTDTQYF.

The rearrangement uses TRBV2 and TRBJ1-1, with D possibly TRBD1 on 5 matching bases. CDR1 and CDR2 (germline): SNHLY, FYNNEI. With 4 bases removed from V and 4 bases from J, the gap between germline ends came to 13 bases. The CDR3 is 14 amino acids. CDR3 DNA sequence: TGTGCCAGCAGTGGCCAGGGTTGGGCCACTGAAGCTTTCTTT. It translates to CASSGQGWATEAFF.

This chain connects TRBV5-1 to TRBJ1-2, with D possibly matching TRBD1 (6 bases). CDR1 and CDR2 from the germline V gene are SGHRS and YFSETQ. The V gene lost 4 bases and the J gene lost 4 bases, with 14 bases spanning the gap. The CDR3 is made up of 14 amino acids. The CDR3 region has the DNA TGCGCCAGCAGCCTCACGACAGGCATCTATGGCTACACCTTC. Its protein is CASSLTTGIYGYTF.

For the CDR3, the DNA is TGTGCCAGCAGCAGCGGGGATGAGCAGTTCTTC. As protein: CASSSGDEQFF. The chain recombines TRBV7-6 with TRBJ2-1, with 7 positions matching TRBD2. The length of the CDR3 is 11 residues. The V segment lost 5 bases and the J segment 8 bases; nucleotides outside the gene matches: 0. Per the germline V gene, CDR1 is SGHVS and CDR2 is FNYEAQ.

The rearrangement uses TRBV29-1 and TRBJ2-2; 7 bases map to TRBD1. This CDR3 has 14 amino acids. CDR1 SQVTM and CDR2 ANQGSEA come from the germline V gene. Trimming removed 5 bases from V and 1 base from J; junction bases left unmatched: 4. CDR3 protein: CSVFGTENTGELFF. In nucleotides, the CDR3 is TGCAGCGTTTTCGGGACAGAGAACACCGGGGAGCTGTTTTTT.

V usage is TRBV19 and J usage is TRBJ2-3; unclear D gene. Trimming pared 6 bases from V and 5 bases from J, leaving 6 bases between. Germline lookup yields CDR1 LNHDA and CDR2 SQIVND (reference sequence). The CDR3 runs 11 residues. CDR3: CASRWRDTQYF. The CDR3 DNA sequence: TGTGCCAGTAGATGGAGAGATACGCAGTATTTT. Full variable domain (remainder filled in from reference TRBV19 and TRBJ2-3): DGGITQSPKYLFRKEGQNVTLSCEQNLNHDAMYWYRQDPGQGLRLIYYSQIVNDFQKGDIAEGYSVSREKKESFPLTVTSAQKNPTAFYLCASRWRDTQYFGPGTRLTVL.

This chain joins TRBV11-2 and TRBJ1-1; the match to TRBD1 covers 9 bases. The CDR3 has 16 residues. CDR1 SGHAT and CDR2 FQNNGV come from the germline V gene. Trimming removed 2 bases from V and 1 base from J; junction bases left unmatched: 5. CDR3 sequence reads: CASSLRPDRGNTEAFF. For the CDR3, the DNA is TGTGCCAGCAGCTTACGCCCGGACAGGGGGAACACTGAAGCTTTCTTT.